This TCR beta chain was identified during a study of blood T cell repertoires in COVID-19. Looking at the study overall: COVID-19 samples collected from the United States, Italy and Spain covered acute and convalescent phases. T cells, B-cell-depleted T cells, or PBMCs supplied cDNA or gDNA.

As handled by the study authors: It was from reference gene primer amplification that nucleated cell counts were estimated. The protocol was immunoSEQ multiplex PCR, while the TCRdb copy is restricted to in-frame clones and leaves out a portion. V and J calls and clone size come straight from that table; D and trimming were deduced from the DNA. The table records about 150,000 clones, roughly four fifths of them present only once. The V end lost 4 bases, the J end lost 7 bases, and 22 bases lay between the germline ends. The length of the CDR3 is 16 residues. Germline loops: CDR1 MGHRA, CDR2 YSYEKL. This receptor was identified in a human donor with acute or convalescent COVID-19. The donor label of this sample is uncertain. Sequencing was carried out using peripheral blood. The chain has TRBV4-1 and TRBJ1-2; D possibly corresponds to TRBD1 (6 bases). CDR3 nucleotides: TGCGCCAGCAGCCTCGAAAGCCTCCAGGGGATCGGTGGCTACACCTTC. Protein sequence: CASSLESLQGIGGYTF.